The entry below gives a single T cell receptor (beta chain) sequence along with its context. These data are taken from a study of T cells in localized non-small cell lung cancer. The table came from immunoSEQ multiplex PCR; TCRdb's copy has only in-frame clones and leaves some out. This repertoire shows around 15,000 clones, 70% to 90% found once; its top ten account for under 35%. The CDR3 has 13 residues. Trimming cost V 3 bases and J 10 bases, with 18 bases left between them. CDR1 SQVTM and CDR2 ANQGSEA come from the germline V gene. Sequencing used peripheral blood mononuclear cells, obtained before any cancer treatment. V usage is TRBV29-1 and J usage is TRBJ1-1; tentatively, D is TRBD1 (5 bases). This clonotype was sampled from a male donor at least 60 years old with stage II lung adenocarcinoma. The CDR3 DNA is TGCAGCGTTGATGTTGGGGAGGGGACGCGAGCTTTCTTT. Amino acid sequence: CSVDVGEGTRAFF.